Below are 2 T cell receptor beta chains sequenced from a single sample in a study of T-cell reconstitution after alpha-beta-depleted transplantation in children (dated by TCRdb to 2015 to 2016). Libraries were constructed by PCR. Sequencing relied on an Illumina HiSeq 2500. TCR library preparation used molecular barcoding, with unique molecular identifiers applied to normalize quantification of the TCRbeta repertoire. TCRdb's own reprocessing of the public reads used fastp at Q25 and MiXCR and kept productive beta chains. Each entry is one CDR3 protein sequence, shown with its most common DNA and genes. The sample table lists about 490,000 distinct CDR3 sequences, under 12% of them with a count of one. The top ten constitute 2% to 2.5% of the sample. The intended sense of this specimen's treatment or condition label: allogeneic hematopoietic cell transplantation with graft depleted of TCRalphabeta T cells and CD19 B cells.

This specimen was PBMCs, taken before TCRalphabeta/CD19-depleted stem cell transplant. These receptor sequences come from a child under 10 years old with inherited bone marrow failure, due to receive a stem cell transplant.

There are a few counts of this clonotype. V is TRBV20-1 and J is TRBJ1-1; no firm D call. Germline-derived CDR1 and CDR2 are DFQATT and SNEGSKA (reference sequence). There are 12 residues in the CDR3. The germline V and J ends were trimmed by 6 bases and 9 bases, with 17 bases remaining between them. The DNA of the CDR3 is TGCAGTGCCGTCCAAACCGGATTGAAAGCTTTCTTT. Encoded protein: CSAVQTGLKAFF.

Comments on this clonotype: The junction departs from germline at one end; a sequencing error may be responsible. The chain has TRBV4-1 and TRBJ1-2; 7 bases align to TRBD1. Germline assignment: CDR1 MGHRA and CDR2 YSYEKL. This CDR3 has 19 amino acids. As DNA, the CDR3 is TGCGCCAGCCGCCAACCAACTCGTCCAGAGGGGGCGGGTAACTATGGCTACACCTTC. Translating it yields CASRQPTRPEGAGNYGYTF.